Listed below are T cell receptor beta chains from one sample, sequenced in a study of blood T cell repertoires in COVID-19. This table comes from immunoSEQ multiplex PCR, and its TCRdb copy is limited to in-frame clones, with some not included. The data contain roughly 140,000 clones, about 80% of them singletons. The sample consisted of peripheral blood. The receptors derive from a human donor in a cohort sampled during active COVID-19. The CDR3 runs from the conserved cysteine through the conserved F or W. Each record gives: clone size, D gene, J gene, V gene, CDR3 DNA, CDR3 protein. The D gene is left open where the match is weak. Expanded clones are given a class, and other clones once, few, many or no size at all.

few | NA | TRBJ1-6 | TRBV3-1/TRBV3-2 | TGTGCCAGCAGCCAAGCGTGGGCAGAGTCAAGCTCCTATAATTCACCCCTCCACTTT | CASSQAWAESSSYNSPLHF
NA | TRBD1 | TRBJ1-1 | TRBV10-1 | TGCGCCAGCAGCGACACCTTCAACGGGGGGGACAGAACGAACACTGAAGCTTTCTTT | CASSDTFNGGDRTNTEAFF
NA | NA | TRBJ2-6 | TRBV19 | TGTGCCAGTAGTCCCGGCGGCATCCTCTCTGGGGCCAACGTCCTGACTTTC | CASSPGGILSGANVLTF
NA | TRBD2 | TRBJ2-3 | TRBV3-1/TRBV3-2 | TGTGCCAGCCAGGAGCGGGGAGCGAGCACAGATACGCAGTATTTT | CASQERGASTDTQYF
few | TRBD1 | TRBJ1-2 | TRBV3-1/TRBV3-2 | TGTGCCAGCAGCCAAGCCGGGACAGGGACAAACTATGGCTACACCTTC | CASSQAGTGTNYGYTF
NA | NA | TRBJ2-7 | TRBV2 | TGTGCCAGCAGGAATCAGGGGGGCTCTACCTACGAGCAGTACTTC | CASRNQGGSTYEQYF
NA | TRBD2 | TRBJ2-3 | TRBV4-2 | TGTGCCAGCAGCCAAGAGGCCGGGGGGGCGGCAGATACGCAGTATTTT | CASSQEAGGAADTQYF
NA | TRBD2 | TRBJ2-1 | TRBV7-6 | TGTGCCAGCATTCCTCCGGGACTAGGTTACAATGAGCAGTTCTTC | CASIPPGLGYNEQFF
NA | TRBD2 | TRBJ2-7 | TRBV6-5 | TGTGCCAGCAGGGGCGGTGGAGCGGGGGCCTACGAGCAGTACTTC | CASRGGGAGAYEQYF
NA | NA | TRBJ1-6 | TRBV5-1 | TGCGCCAGCAGCTCAGGTTCCGATAATTCACCCCTCCACTTT | CASSSGSDNSPLHF
once | NA | TRBJ1-6 | TRBV12-5 | TGTGCTAGTGGTTTGGCAGGGGCCCATAATTCACCCCTCCACTTT | CASGLAGAHNSPLHF
NA | NA | TRBJ1-2 | TRBV28 | TGTGCCAGCACGGGAGGGCCCTTTCGGGACTATGGCTACACCTTC | CASTGGPFRDYGYTF
NA | NA | TRBJ1-1 | TRBV27 | TGTGCCAGCAGCCAAGCTCTAGGGAACACTGAAGCTTTCTTT | CASSQALGNTEAFF
NA | TRBD1 | TRBJ1-2 | TRBV2 | TGTGCCAGCAGGGAAGGGACAGCCCATCCACGGGATGGCTACACCTTC | CASREGTAHPRDGYTF
NA | NA | TRBJ2-6 | TRBV19 | TGTGCCAGTAGTCTAACAGGTACCGGGGCCAACGTCCTGACTTTC | CASSLTGTGANVLTF
NA | TRBD1 | TRBJ1-1 | TRBV5-6 | TGTGCCAGCAGCCTTAACAGGGGAAAAAGGACTGAAGCTTTCTTT | CASSLNRGKRTEAFF
NA | NA | TRBJ2-6 | TRBV19 | TGTGCCAGTAGGGACAGAACAGGCTCTGGGGCCAACGTCCTGACTTTC | CASRDRTGSGANVLTF
NA | NA | TRBJ2-1 | TRBV3-1/TRBV3-2 | TGTGCCAGCAGCCAAGTCGGGTTCAGTGAGCAGTTCTTC | CASSQVGFSEQFF
NA | NA | TRBJ2-7 | TRBV27 | TGTGCCAGCAGTCCCACCCGGATTAGCTCCTCCTACGAGCAGTACTTC | CASSPTRISSSYEQYF
NA | NA | TRBJ2-5 | TRBV6-1 | TGTGCCAGCAGTGAGGGGGGACTCCAAGAGACCCAGTACTTC | CASSEGGLQETQYF
NA | TRBD2 | TRBJ2-7 | TRBV11-3 | TGTGCCAGCAGCCTACGACTTTTAGCGGGGGGCCCCTACGAGCAGTACTTC | CASSLRLLAGGPYEQYF
NA | TRBD2 | TRBJ2-7 | TRBV2 | TGTGCCAGCAATAGCGGGGTCGAGCAGTACTTC | CASNSGVEQYF
NA | TRBD2 | TRBJ2-5 | TRBV28 | TGTGCCAGCAGTCTCACTAGCGGGGGGGAGACCCAGTACTTC | CASSLTSGGETQYF
NA | NA | TRBJ2-1 | TRBV18 | TGTGCCAGCTCCTCCGGGGTAGCGAATACGGGGGAGCAGTTCTTC | CASSSGVANTGEQFF
NA | NA | TRBJ1-1 | TRBV15 | TGTGCCACCAGCAGAGACGGGGGCACTGAAGCTTTCTTT | CATSRDGGTEAFF
once | NA | TRBJ1-1 | TRBV19 | TGTGCCAGTAGTAGGGAGACACCGAACACTGAAGCTTTCTTT | CASSRETPNTEAFF
NA | NA | TRBJ1-3 | TRBV2 | TGTGCCTCGCGGGGGCTGGTTGAAAACACCATATATTTT | CASRGLVENTIYF
NA | TRBD1 | TRBJ1-4 | TRBV15 | TGTGCCACCAGCAACAGACAGGGGACTAATGAAAAACTGTTTTTT | CATSNRQGTNEKLFF
NA | NA | TRBJ2-7 | TRBV3-1/TRBV3-2 | TGTGCCAGCAGCCAAGGTGCAGCGGGCGCCTACGAGCAGTACTTC | CASSQGAAGAYEQYF
NA | NA | TRBJ2-7 | TRBV6-5 | TGTGCCAGCACGCTGGGCAGGGGAATTGGCGAGCAGTACTTC | CASTLGRGIGEQYF
NA | TRBD2 | TRBJ2-3 | TRBV7-3 | TGTGCCAGCAGCCCGCGACTAGCGGGGGACACAGATACGCAGTATTTT | CASSPRLAGDTDTQYF
NA | NA | TRBJ2-7 | TRBV5-6 | TGTGCCAGCAGCTTGGGAATCAGGGAGCAGTACTTC | CASSLGIREQYF
NA | TRBD1 | TRBJ2-1 | TRBV28 | TGTGCCATGGGGACAGGGGGAGGGGAGGAGCAGTTCTTC | CAMGTGGGEEQFF
NA | TRBD1 | TRBJ1-5 | TRBV28 | TGTGCCAGCAGCCAAGGACAGGGAGGACATCAGCCCCAGCATTTT | CASSQGQGGHQPQHF
NA | NA | TRBJ2-5 | TRBV12-5 | TGTGCTAGTGCTCTAACAGGGGGGGTAGAGACCCAGTACTTC | CASALTGGVETQYF
NA | NA | TRBJ2-1 | TRBV9 | TGTGCCAGCAGCGTACAGGGCAATGCCTACAATGAGCAGTTCTTC | CASSVQGNAYNEQFF
NA | NA | TRBJ2-7 | TRBV5-1 | TGCGCCAGCAGCTTCGAGTACGAGCAGTACTTC | CASSFEYEQYF
NA | NA | TRBJ1-2 | TRBV27 | TGTGCCAGCAGTCTTCAGCTCGGAGAGGTCTATGGCTACACCTTC | CASSLQLGEVYGYTF
NA | TRBD1 | TRBJ1-5 | TRBV6-1 | TGTGCCAGCAGTGAAGCGAGAGGGGGCTACCAGCCCCAGCATTTT | CASSEARGGYQPQHF
NA | NA | TRBJ1-2 | TRBV7-9 | TGTGCCAGCAGCAAAAGAGCGAAGACAGCTGATTACTATGGCTACACCTTC | CASSKRAKTADYYGYTF
NA | TRBD1 | TRBJ1-3 | TRBV6-5 | TGTGCCAGCAGGGACAGGGCCCGAAACACCATATATTTT | CASRDRARNTIYF
NA | TRBD2 | TRBJ2-7 | TRBV4-2 | TGTGCCAGCAGCCCCCTAGCGGGGGGGCCTAGTTCCTACGAGCAGTACTTC | CASSPLAGGPSSYEQYF